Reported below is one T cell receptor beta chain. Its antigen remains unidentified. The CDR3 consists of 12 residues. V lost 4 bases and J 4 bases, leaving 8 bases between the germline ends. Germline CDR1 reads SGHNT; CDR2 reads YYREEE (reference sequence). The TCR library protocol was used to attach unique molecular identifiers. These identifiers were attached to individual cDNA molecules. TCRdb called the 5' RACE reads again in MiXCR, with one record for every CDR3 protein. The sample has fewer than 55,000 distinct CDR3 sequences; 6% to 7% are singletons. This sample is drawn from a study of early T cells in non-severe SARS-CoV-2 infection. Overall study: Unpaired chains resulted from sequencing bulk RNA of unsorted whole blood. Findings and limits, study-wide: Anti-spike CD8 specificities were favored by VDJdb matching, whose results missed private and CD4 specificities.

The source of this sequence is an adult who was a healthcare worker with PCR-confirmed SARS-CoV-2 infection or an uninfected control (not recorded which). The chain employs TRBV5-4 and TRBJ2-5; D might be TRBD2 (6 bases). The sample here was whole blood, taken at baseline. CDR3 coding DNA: TGTGCCAGCAGCAATAGCGGAGAGACCCAGTACTTC. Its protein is CASSNSGETQYF.